A selection of T cell receptor beta chains follows, all from one sample in a study of Graves' ophthalmopathy and Graves' hyperthyroidism. TCRdb itself ran the multiplex PCR reads through MiXCR, one entry per CDR3 protein. The profile covers roughly 500,000 distinct CDR3 sequences, with approximately 15% appearing a single time and approximately 9.8% taken by the ten largest. Sample: blood. All receptors derive from a woman in her twenties or thirties with Graves' ophthalmopathy. Both conserved end residues are part of each CDR3. Each record gives: V gene, D gene, J gene, clone size, CDR3 DNA, CDR3 protein. The D gene is left open where the match is weak. The listing skips clone size in some rows; elsewhere it reads once, few, many or a size class.

v_gene: TRBV6-1; d_gene: .; j_gene: TRBJ1-1; abundance: many; CDR3nt: TGTGCCAGCACCACAAACTCAGCGCTTGGGGCTTTCTTT; CDR3aa: CASTTNSALGAFF
v_gene: TRBV7-9; d_gene: .; j_gene: TRBJ1-1; abundance: many; CDR3nt: TGTGCCAGCAGCTTAATCCGTGAAGCTTTCTTT; CDR3aa: CASSLIREAFF
v_gene: TRBV5-1; d_gene: TRBD1; j_gene: TRBJ2-7; abundance: few; CDR3nt: TGCGCCAGCAGTGATTCGGACAGGGGGGCCTACGAGCAGTACTTC; CDR3aa: CASSDSDRGAYEQYF
v_gene: TRBV11-2; d_gene: TRBD2; j_gene: TRBJ2-2; abundance: many; CDR3nt: TGTGCCAGCAGCAGTCGGGGTAGCGGGCGATACACCGGGGAGCTGTTTTTT; CDR3aa: CASSSRGSGRYTGELFF
v_gene: TRBV30; d_gene: TRBD1; j_gene: TRBJ1-1; abundance: many; CDR3nt: TGTGCCTGGAGGCAGGGGGACAGGAACACTGAAGCTTTCTTT; CDR3aa: CAWRQGDRNTEAFF
v_gene: TRBV30; d_gene: TRBD1; j_gene: TRBJ2-2; abundance: .; CDR3nt: TGTGCCTTGACCAGGGGGCGCCTCACCGGGGAGCTGTTTTTT; CDR3aa: CALTRGRLTGELFF
v_gene: TRBV4-1; d_gene: .; j_gene: TRBJ2-5; abundance: many; CDR3nt: TGCGCCAGCAGCCACTCAGGGGTGGAGACCCAGTACTTC; CDR3aa: CASSHSGVETQYF
v_gene: TRBV19; d_gene: TRBD2; j_gene: TRBJ2-2; abundance: many; CDR3nt: TGTGCCAGTAGTATCGTCTTAGCGGGGGGTACGAACACCGGGGAGCTGTTTTTT; CDR3aa: CASSIVLAGGTNTGELFF
v_gene: TRBV28; d_gene: TRBD2; j_gene: TRBJ2-7; abundance: many; CDR3nt: TGTGCCAGCAGTCCCCGACTAGCGGGGGCCTCCTACGAGCAGTACTTC; CDR3aa: CASSPRLAGASYEQYF
v_gene: TRBV5-1; d_gene: .; j_gene: TRBJ2-3; abundance: few; CDR3nt: TGCGCCAGCAGCCTAGAGGCAGATACGCAGTATTTT; CDR3aa: CASSLEADTQYF
v_gene: TRBV10-3; d_gene: TRBD1; j_gene: TRBJ2-7; abundance: .; CDR3nt: TGTGCCATCAGTGATGGGACAGGGGGCTACGAGCAGTACTTC; CDR3aa: CAISDGTGGYEQYF
v_gene: TRBV9; d_gene: .; j_gene: TRBJ2-3; abundance: many; CDR3nt: TGTGCCAGCAGCGTATCGGGAACAGATACGCAGTATTTT; CDR3aa: CASSVSGTDTQYF
v_gene: TRBV7-2; d_gene: .; j_gene: TRBJ1-6; abundance: many; CDR3nt: TGTGCCAGCAGCTTAAGCGGCGGAGTAAATTCACCCCTCCACTTT; CDR3aa: CASSLSGGVNSPLHF
v_gene: TRBV10-2; d_gene: .; j_gene: TRBJ2-5; abundance: .; CDR3nt: TGCGCCAGCACAGGACGGGTGGGGGAGACCCAGTACTTC; CDR3aa: CASTGRVGETQYF
v_gene: TRBV4-1; d_gene: .; j_gene: TRBJ1-5; abundance: .; CDR3nt: TGCGCCAGCAGCCCGCACATAGGAAATCAGCCCCAGCATTTT; CDR3aa: CASSPHIGNQPQHF
v_gene: TRBV12-3/TRBV12-4; d_gene: TRBD1; j_gene: TRBJ2-5; abundance: .; CDR3nt: TGTGCCAGCAGTTTGAGAGGGGGCCTGAAGACCCAGTACTTC; CDR3aa: CASSLRGGLKTQYF
v_gene: TRBV4-1; d_gene: .; j_gene: TRBJ1-1; abundance: many; CDR3nt: TGCGCCAGCAGCGAAGGTCACCGTGTTGAAGCTTTCTTT; CDR3aa: CASSEGHRVEAFF
v_gene: TRBV28; d_gene: .; j_gene: TRBJ1-5; abundance: many; CDR3nt: TGTGCCAGCTGGGGGCCCAGGCAGCCCCAGCATTTT; CDR3aa: CASWGPRQPQHF
v_gene: TRBV10-3; d_gene: TRBD2; j_gene: TRBJ2-2; abundance: many; CDR3nt: TGTGCCATCAGTGAGTCCCGGCTAGCGGGACGGAACACCGGGGAGCTGTTTTTT; CDR3aa: CAISESRLAGRNTGELFF
v_gene: TRBV7-6; d_gene: .; j_gene: TRBJ2-7; abundance: many; CDR3nt: TGTGCCAGCAGCCCCCTCGGTGGCGAGCAGTACTTC; CDR3aa: CASSPLGGEQYF
v_gene: TRBV6-5; d_gene: .; j_gene: TRBJ2-7; abundance: many; CDR3nt: TGTGCCAGCGGGGAGGACAGACGGCGGGGGGAGCAGTACTTC; CDR3aa: CASGEDRRRGEQYF
v_gene: TRBV10-3; d_gene: .; j_gene: TRBJ2-7; abundance: .; CDR3nt: TGTGCCATCAGTGACCCCGGAAAAGGGGACTACGAGCAGTACTTC; CDR3aa: CAISDPGKGDYEQYF
v_gene: TRBV10-3; d_gene: .; j_gene: TRBJ1-1; abundance: many; CDR3nt: TGTGCCATTAGACGGGGCATGAACACTGAAGCTTTCTTT; CDR3aa: CAIRRGMNTEAFF
v_gene: TRBV18; d_gene: .; j_gene: TRBJ1-2; abundance: .; CDR3nt: TGTGCCAGCTCACCCGTCCGGGGGGAGAGTAACTATGGCTACACCTTC; CDR3aa: CASSPVRGESNYGYTF
v_gene: TRBV30; d_gene: .; j_gene: TRBJ1-1; abundance: many; CDR3nt: TGTGCCTGGACCCGGAGAGGAGGGAGCACTGAAGCTTTCTTT; CDR3aa: CAWTRRGGSTEAFF
v_gene: TRBV20-1; d_gene: .; j_gene: TRBJ1-6; abundance: many; CDR3nt: TGCAGTGCTAGAAACAGCCTAAATTCACCCCTCCACTTT; CDR3aa: CSARNSLNSPLHF
v_gene: TRBV7-2; d_gene: .; j_gene: TRBJ2-7; abundance: few; CDR3nt: TGTGCCAGCAGCCGCCCAGGACTGAGCTCCTACGAGCAGTACTTC; CDR3aa: CASSRPGLSSYEQYF
v_gene: TRBV28; d_gene: .; j_gene: TRBJ2-7; abundance: .; CDR3nt: TGTGCCAGCCAGGGGCTAGCCTACGAGCAGTACTTC; CDR3aa: CASQGLAYEQYF
v_gene: TRBV20-1; d_gene: TRBD2; j_gene: TRBJ2-7; abundance: many; CDR3nt: TGCAGTGCTAGAGCGACTAGTGGGCAGCGGGGGATGGCCTACGAGCAGTACTTC; CDR3aa: CSARATSGQRGMAYEQYF
v_gene: TRBV5-1; d_gene: TRBD1; j_gene: TRBJ2-5; abundance: many; CDR3nt: TGCGCCAGCAGCTCCCGACAGGGGACGGAGACCCAGTACTTC; CDR3aa: CASSSRQGTETQYF
v_gene: TRBV6-1; d_gene: .; j_gene: TRBJ2-7; abundance: few; CDR3nt: TGTGCCAGCACCCCAGAGTGGACGGATACCTACGAGCAGTACTTC; CDR3aa: CASTPEWTDTYEQYF
v_gene: TRBV27; d_gene: TRBD1; j_gene: TRBJ1-1; abundance: many; CDR3nt: TGTGCCAGCAGTCTCCGGGACAGGGGCACTGAAGCTTTCTTT; CDR3aa: CASSLRDRGTEAFF
v_gene: TRBV20-1; d_gene: .; j_gene: TRBJ2-7; abundance: many; CDR3nt: TGCAGTGCTAGAGATACTTCCCCACACTCCTACGAGCAGTACTTC; CDR3aa: CSARDTSPHSYEQYF
v_gene: TRBV10-3; d_gene: .; j_gene: TRBJ2-7; abundance: .; CDR3nt: TGTGCCATCAGTGAACTGATCTCACGCGAGCAGTACTTC; CDR3aa: CAISELISREQYF
v_gene: TRBV28; d_gene: .; j_gene: TRBJ2-7; abundance: many; CDR3nt: TGTGCCAGCAGTTTCCGATTCAGGGGATCCTACGAGCAGTACTTC; CDR3aa: CASSFRFRGSYEQYF
v_gene: TRBV6-5; d_gene: TRBD2; j_gene: TRBJ2-5; abundance: many; CDR3nt: TGTGCCAGCAGTTACTCAGAGCGGGGAGAGAGAGAGACCCAGTACTTC; CDR3aa: CASSYSERGERETQYF
v_gene: TRBV4-1; d_gene: .; j_gene: TRBJ1-2; abundance: many; CDR3nt: TGCGCCAGCAGCCAAGTCTATTCGATCCACGGGACGAGCTACACCTTC; CDR3aa: CASSQVYSIHGTSYTF
v_gene: TRBV2; d_gene: .; j_gene: TRBJ2-5; abundance: many; CDR3nt: TGTGCCAGCAACCGACAGGGGAGGGAGGAGACCCAGTACTTC; CDR3aa: CASNRQGREETQYF
v_gene: TRBV24-1; d_gene: TRBD1; j_gene: TRBJ2-5; abundance: many; CDR3nt: TGTGCCACCAGTGATCCCCGGACAGGGCAAGAGACCCAGTACTTC; CDR3aa: CATSDPRTGQETQYF
v_gene: TRBV19; d_gene: .; j_gene: TRBJ2-7; abundance: many; CDR3nt: TGTGCCAGTAGTATTTCGCCCAGAACGAGGACGGAGCAGTACTTC; CDR3aa: CASSISPRTRTEQYF
v_gene: TRBV11-2; d_gene: .; j_gene: TRBJ2-2; abundance: few; CDR3nt: TGTGCCAGCAGCTTAGTGAGAGGGCACGGGGAGCTGTTTTTT; CDR3aa: CASSLVRGHGELFF
v_gene: TRBV11-2; d_gene: TRBD2; j_gene: TRBJ2-7; abundance: .; CDR3nt: TGTGCCAGCAGCTTTTATAGCGGGGGGGGAAACTACGAGCAGTACTTC; CDR3aa: CASSFYSGGGNYEQYF
v_gene: TRBV19; d_gene: .; j_gene: TRBJ1-2; abundance: .; CDR3nt: TGTGCCAGTAGGTTCGGGGGTGGCGGCTACACCTTC; CDR3aa: CASRFGGGGYTF
v_gene: TRBV6-5; d_gene: .; j_gene: TRBJ1-1; abundance: many; CDR3nt: TGTGCCAGCAGTTACGGGATGAACACTGAAGCTTTCTTT; CDR3aa: CASSYGMNTEAFF
v_gene: TRBV28; d_gene: .; j_gene: TRBJ1-2; abundance: many; CDR3nt: TGTGCCAGCAGTTTTTGGGCCGGGGGCCCTGGGTATGGCTACACCTTC; CDR3aa: CASSFWAGGPGYGYTF
v_gene: TRBV6-5; d_gene: .; j_gene: TRBJ1-2; abundance: many; CDR3nt: TGTGCCAGCAGTTTCTCCAGGGTACCCCTTAACTATGGCTACACCTTC; CDR3aa: CASSFSRVPLNYGYTF
v_gene: TRBV11-1; d_gene: TRBD1; j_gene: TRBJ2-7; abundance: many; CDR3nt: TGTGCCAGCAGCTCTGACGGGACAGGGAACATCTACGAGCAGTACTTC; CDR3aa: CASSSDGTGNIYEQYF
v_gene: TRBV12-3/TRBV12-4; d_gene: .; j_gene: TRBJ1-1; abundance: .; CDR3nt: TGTGCCAGCAGTTTAGCCGAGTACACTGAAGCTTTCTTT; CDR3aa: CASSLAEYTEAFF
v_gene: TRBV28; d_gene: TRBD2; j_gene: TRBJ2-5; abundance: many; CDR3nt: TGTGCCAGCAGTTACCCTCGGTCTCGCGGGAGGAAGGAGACCCAGTACTTC; CDR3aa: CASSYPRSRGRKETQYF
v_gene: TRBV11-2; d_gene: .; j_gene: TRBJ2-5; abundance: few; CDR3nt: TGTGCCAGCAGCTTGTCCGGGACTCGAGAGACCCAGTACTTC; CDR3aa: CASSLSGTRETQYF
v_gene: TRBV6-1; d_gene: .; j_gene: TRBJ1-3; abundance: many; CDR3nt: TGTGCCAGCAGGGCCCTGGCTGGAAACACCATATATTTT; CDR3aa: CASRALAGNTIYF
v_gene: TRBV5-1; d_gene: .; j_gene: TRBJ2-6; abundance: .; CDR3nt: TGCGCCAGCAGAATGGTCCCGGGGACTGGGGCCAACGTCCTGACTTTC; CDR3aa: CASRMVPGTGANVLTF
v_gene: TRBV27; d_gene: .; j_gene: TRBJ2-7; abundance: many; CDR3nt: TGTGCCAGCAGCTCCGGGACACCCTTCGAGCAGTACTTC; CDR3aa: CASSSGTPFEQYF
v_gene: TRBV6-1; d_gene: TRBD1; j_gene: TRBJ2-7; abundance: many; CDR3nt: TGTGCCAGCAGTCGACGGGACAGCTACGAGCAGTACTTC; CDR3aa: CASSRRDSYEQYF
v_gene: TRBV19; d_gene: .; j_gene: TRBJ1-5; abundance: many; CDR3nt: TGTGCCAGTAGTATAGTTGTGGCGGCAGCACAGAATCAGCCCCAGCATTTT; CDR3aa: CASSIVVAAAQNQPQHF